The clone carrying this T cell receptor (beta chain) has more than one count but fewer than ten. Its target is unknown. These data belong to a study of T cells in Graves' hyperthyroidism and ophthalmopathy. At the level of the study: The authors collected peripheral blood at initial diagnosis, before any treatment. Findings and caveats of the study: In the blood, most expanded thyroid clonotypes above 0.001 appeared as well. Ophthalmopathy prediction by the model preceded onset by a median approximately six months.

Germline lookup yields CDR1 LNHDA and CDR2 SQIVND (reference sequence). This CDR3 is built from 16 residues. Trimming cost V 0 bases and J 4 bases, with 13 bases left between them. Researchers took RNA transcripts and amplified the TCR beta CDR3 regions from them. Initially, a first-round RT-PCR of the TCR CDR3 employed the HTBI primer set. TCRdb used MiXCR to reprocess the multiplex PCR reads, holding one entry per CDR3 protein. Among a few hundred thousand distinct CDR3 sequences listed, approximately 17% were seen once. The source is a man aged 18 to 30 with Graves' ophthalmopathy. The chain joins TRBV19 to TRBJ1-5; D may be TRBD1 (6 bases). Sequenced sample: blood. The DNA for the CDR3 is TGTGCCAGTAGTATAGAGCACCTTAGGGGGAATCAGCCCCAGCATTTT. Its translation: CASSIEHLRGNQPQHF.